This entry describes one TCR beta chain. The CDR3 has 16 amino acids. CDR1 is SGHRS, CDR2 YFSETQ, per germline. V lost 4 bases and J lost 1, with 17 bases in between. The record originates from a study of blood T cell repertoires in COVID-19. Looking at the study overall: Whether acute or convalescent, the COVID-19 samples came from the United States, Italy and Spain. The cDNA or gDNA used as material had been derived from T cells, B-cell-depleted T cells, or PBMCs.

As originally analysed: Nucleated cell counts were estimated from reference gene primer amplification. The protocol was immunoSEQ multiplex PCR, while the TCRdb copy is restricted to in-frame clones and leaves out a portion. Clonal size and the V and J genes are those of that table, whereas D and trimming came from the DNA. The repertoire holds 95,000 to 120,000 clones, with over 70% as singletons. This chain links TRBV5-1 with TRBJ1-2, with D hard to call. Source material: peripheral blood. This clonotype originated in a man in his fifties with acute or convalescent COVID-19. The CDR3 here is CASSGSGRNFNYGYTF. The DNA of the CDR3 is TGCGCCAGCAGCGGGTCCGGGAGAAACTTTAACTATGGCTACACCTTC.